The 23 T cell receptor beta chains listed next were all sequenced from one sample in a study of blood T cell repertoires in COVID-19. The table came from immunoSEQ multiplex PCR; TCRdb's copy has only in-frame clones and leaves some out. The data show approximately 110,000 clones, with approximately 88% seen just once and around 8% held by the top ten. Material: peripheral blood. The receptors were sampled from a woman aged 35 to 49 with acute or convalescent COVID-19.

The chain carries TRBV15 and TRBJ1-1; D not certain. The CDR3 consists of 17 residues. Germline lookup yields CDR1 LNHNV and CDR2 YYDKDF (reference sequence). V was shortened by 1 base and J by 3 bases, with 18 bases between the two germline ends. This chain's CDR3 is CATSRGMNPGKDTEAFF. The CDR3 bases are TGTGCCACCAGCAGAGGGATGAACCCGGGAAAGGACACTGAAGCTTTCTTT.

The rearrangement links TRBV30 to TRBJ1-1; D not resolved. The V gene's germline CDR1 is GTSNPN and CDR2 SVGIG (reference sequence). This CDR3 is built from 13 residues. V gave up 2 bases and J gave up 3 bases, with 10 bases separating them. The CDR3 nucleotides read TGTGCCTGGAGTCCTTACAGTTACACTGAAGCTTTCTTT. Its protein product is CAWSPYSYTEAFF.

The chain has TRBV6-5 and TRBJ1-4; D perhaps matches TRBD1 (6 bases). The CDR3 covers 13 residues. Between the trimmed V and J ends, which lost 8 bases and 4 bases, there was a span of 11 bases. Looked up from germline, CDR1 is MNHEY and CDR2 is SVGAGI. The CDR3: CASGQTVNEKLFF. The CDR3 coding sequence is TGTGCCAGCGGACAGACCGTTAATGAAAAACTGTTTTTT.

The J gene is TRBJ1-1, the V gene TRBV30, with 7 bases identical to TRBD1. The length of the CDR3 is 15 residues. The V and J ends lost 4 bases and 3 bases, in that order; junction bases with no gene match: 11. CDR1 GTSNPN and CDR2 SVGIG come from the germline V gene (reference sequence). DNA for the CDR3: TGTGCCTGGAATCGAAGGGGGCTGGGAGACACTGAAGCTTTCTTT. Residues: CAWNRRGLGDTEAFF.

This clone has more than one count but fewer than ten. The CDR3 DNA sequence: TGTGCCAGCAGTTCTAACCCGGGACAGGGGACGAACACTGAAGCTTTCTTT. It translates to CASSSNPGQGTNTEAFF. The genes are TRBV6-4 and TRBJ1-1; 10 nucleotides match TRBD1. In germline, CDR1 is MRHNA, CDR2 SNTAGT. The CDR3 is made up of 17 amino acids. Trimming removed 5 bases from V and 1 base from J; junction bases left unmatched: 10.

This clone showed up just a few times. V is TRBV4-1 and J is TRBJ1-2, with D maybe TRBD1 (5 bases). CDR1 MGHRA and CDR2 YSYEKL come from the germline V gene. The V and J ends lost 3 bases and 1 base respectively, with 12 bases between them. This CDR3 contains 15 residues. The CDR3 region is CASSQSSGDNYGYTF. Written as DNA, the CDR3 is TGCGCCAGCAGCCAGTCGTCGGGGGATAACTATGGCTACACCTTC.

This chain links TRBV9 with TRBJ1-5; 10 bases match TRBD1. The CDR3 sequence is 14 residues long. V gave up 10 bases and J gave up 7 bases; unmatched junction bases: 11. Germline V CDR1 and CDR2: SGDLS, YYNGEE. DNA of the CDR3: TGTGCCTCTGGGACAGGGGAGGGAGACCAGCCCCAGCATTTT. Amino acid sequence: CASGTGEGDQPQHF.

The chain recombines TRBV5-1 with TRBJ2-7, with 7 bases matching TRBD1. This CDR3 comprises 15 residues. Germline CDR1 SGHRS, CDR2 YFSETQ. V gave up 0 bases and J gave up 5 bases; unmatched junction bases: 8. DNA of the CDR3: TGCGCCAGCAGCTTGGGACAGGGAAGTTTCAACGAGCAGTACTTC. Translating it yields CASSLGQGSFNEQYF.

V is TRBV5-1 and J is TRBJ2-5; D is possibly TRBD1 (5 bases). Trimming left V 0 bases short and J 5 bases short, with 14 bases between. CDR3 length equals 15 residues. Germline V CDR1 and CDR2: SGHRS, YFSETQ. The CDR3 region has the DNA TGCGCCAGCAGCTTGGAGGGGTTAATAGGGGAGACCCAGTACTTC. Its translation is CASSLEGLIGETQYF.

The chain carries TRBV7-2 and TRBJ1-3, with D tentatively TRBD1 (5 bases). This CDR3 is 15 amino acids long. In germline, CDR1 is SGHTA, CDR2 FQGNSA. V shed 4 bases and J shed 9 bases, with 19 bases lying between them. CDR3 sequence reads: CASSWGGLGDGTIYF. CDR3 coding DNA: TGTGCCAGCAGCTGGGGGGGTTTAGGCGACGGCACCATATATTTT. Variable domain in full (rest from reference TRBV7-2 and TRBJ1-3): GAGVSQSPSNKVTEKGKDVELRCDPISGHTALYWYRQSLGQGLEFLIYFQGNSAPDKSGLPSDRFSAERTGGSVSTLTIQRTQQEDSAVYLCASSWGGLGDGTIYFGEGSWLTVV.

This chain links TRBV3-1 (or the pseudogene TRBV3-2) with TRBJ1-3; the D gene is possibly TRBD1 (5 bases). V was clipped by 4 bases and J by 3 bases, with 22 bases between them. The CDR3 has 18 residues. Germline V CDR1 and CDR2: LGHDT, YNNKEL (reference sequence). The CDR3 DNA is TGTGCCAGCAGCCTACAATCGGGACTTTCCGTGGATGGAAACACCATATATTTT. Protein sequence: CASSLQSGLSVDGNTIYF.

The chain joins TRBV7-6 to TRBJ2-2; tentative D call: TRBD1 (7 bases). Germline lookup yields CDR1 SGHVS and CDR2 FNYEAQ. The V gene lost 8 bases and the J gene lost 4 bases, with 20 bases spanning the gap. The CDR3 totals 16 residues. CDR3 loop: CASGRAGGTATGELFF. The CDR3 DNA reads TGTGCCAGCGGCCGGGCAGGCGGGACAGCCACCGGGGAGCTGTTTTTT.

V gene TRBV6-5 combines with J gene TRBJ2-3, with D hard to call. CDR3 length equals 13 residues. Germline assignment: CDR1 MNHEY and CDR2 SVGAGI. V was pared by 6 bases and J by 0 bases, with 7 bases between. In DNA form, the CDR3 reads TGTGCCAGCAGCCCGTTTAGCACAGATACGCAGTATTTT. This gives the protein CASSPFSTDTQYF.

The V gene is TRBV10-1, the J gene TRBJ2-3, with D unclear. CDR1 is WNHNN, CDR2 SYGVQD, per germline (reference sequence). This CDR3 spans 15 amino acids. Trimming took off 7 bases at V and 0 bases at J, with 14 bases between the two ends. The CDR3 DNA is TGCGCCAGCAACCCGGCCGGAGAGAGCACAGATACGCAGTATTTT. It is translated as CASNPAGESTDTQYF.

V usage is TRBV2 and J usage is TRBJ1-5; D not certain. The CDR3 contains 17 residues. Deletions cut 5 bases from V and 9 bases from J, with 26 bases between. Germline CDR1 and CDR2: SNHLY and FYNNEI. DNA for the CDR3: TGTGCCAGCAGTAGTGAACGACCGGTTGAAAGGCGGAGGCCCCAGCATTTT. This sequence encodes CASSSERPVERRRPQHF.

The chain joins TRBV11-3 to TRBJ2-7; D is perhaps TRBD2 (6 bases). Per the germline V gene, CDR1 is SGHNT and CDR2 is YENEEA. V was trimmed by 4 bases and J by 2 bases, leaving 12 bases between them. CDR3 length equals 14 residues. In nucleotides, the CDR3 is TGTGCCAGCAGCTCCCGAACGGGGGCCTACGAGCAGTACTTC. As protein: CASSSRTGAYEQYF. Filled out from reference TRBV11-3 and TRBJ2-7, the complete variable domain reads EAGVVQSPRYKIIEKKQPVAFWCNPISGHNTLYWYLQNLGQGPELLIRYENEEAVDDSQLPKDRFSAERLKGVDSTLKIQPAELGDSAVYLCASSSRTGAYEQYFGPGTRLTVT.

CDR3 DNA: TGTGCCAGCATTGGGGCAGGATTGGACTACGAGCAGTACTTC. Translated, it gives CASIGAGLDYEQYF. The V call is TRBV2, the J call TRBJ2-7; D is perhaps TRBD1 (5 bases). CDR3 length: 14 amino acids. Germline V gene sequence: CDR1 SNHLY, CDR2 FYNNEI. Trimming shortened V by 7 bases and J by 3 bases, and 16 bases separated the two germline ends.

V is TRBV9 and J is TRBJ2-1; the match to TRBD2 covers 7 bases. The CDR3 runs 15 residues. The V and J ends lost 0 bases and 4 bases, in that order; junction bases with no gene match: 4. Germline V gene sequence: CDR1 SGDLS, CDR2 YYNGEE. CDR3 nucleotide sequence: TGTGCCAGCAGCGTAGCGGGGGGTAAATACAATGAGCAGTTCTTC. This translates into CASSVAGGKYNEQFF.

The chain is built from TRBV29-1 and TRBJ1-4, with a weak D call TRBD1 (5 bases). The V and J ends lost 4 bases and 6 bases respectively, with 9 bases between them. The CDR3 is made up of 12 amino acids. CDR1 and CDR2 from the germline V gene are SQVTM and ANQGSEA. The CDR3 coding sequence is TGCAGCGTTGGGAGGGGTGATGAAAAACTGTTTTTT. Translation gives CSVGRGDEKLFF.

CDR3 residues: CASSLRRLALNTGELFF. The CDR3 DNA reads as TGTGCCAGCAGCTTACGCCGACTAGCGTTGAACACCGGGGAGCTGTTTTTT. The chain is built from TRBV7-2 and TRBJ2-2; 8 bases align to TRBD2. The germline CDR1 and CDR2 sequences are SGHTA and FQGNSA. Germline trimming cut 2 bases from V and 1 base from J; bases unmatched to any gene: 6. The CDR3 totals 17 residues.

V and J are TRBV6-5 and TRBJ1-2; 7 nucleotides match TRBD1. Germline V gene lookup returns CDR1 MNHEY and CDR2 SVGAGI. The trim removed 5 bases at V and 2 bases at J, leaving 2 bases unmatched. This CDR3 comprises 13 residues. The CDR3 sequence: CASSTTGNYGYTF. Written as DNA, the CDR3 is TGTGCCAGCAGTACGACAGGGAACTATGGCTACACCTTC.

The rearrangement joins TRBV5-1 to TRBJ2-7, with TRBD2 matching over 7 bases. CDR1 SGHRS and CDR2 YFSETQ come from the germline V gene. Germline trimming cut 0 bases from V and 6 bases from J; bases unmatched to any gene: 12. The CDR3 spans 16 residues. The CDR3 nucleotides read TGCGCCAGCAGCTTGGCCTGGGAGGGAGGGATCTCCGAGCAGTACTTC. It encodes CASSLAWEGGISEQYF.

This sequence joins TRBV7-9 and TRBJ1-5, with 8 bases that match TRBD1. From germline, CDR1 is SEHNR and CDR2 FQNEAQ (reference sequence). After removal of 8 bases from V and 1 base from J, the junction contained 10 bases not matched to a gene. CDR3 length equals 16 residues. CDR3 sequence reads: CASSKQGELSNQPQHF. For the CDR3, the DNA is TGTGCCAGCTCGAAACAGGGGGAATTGAGCAATCAGCCCCAGCATTTT. The full variable domain, rest sourced from reference TRBV7-9 and TRBJ1-5, is DTGVSQNPRHKITKRGQNVTFRCDPISEHNRLYWYRQTLGQGPEFLTYFQNEAQLEKSRLLSDRFSAERPKGSFSTLEIQRTEQGDSAMYLCASSKQGELSNQPQHFGDGTRLSIL.